The rows below give T cell receptor beta chains drawn from one sample of a study of cytomegalovirus exposure and HLA in healthy donors. The repertoire was sequenced with immunoSEQ multiplex PCR; TCRdb's copy has only in-frame clones and lacks some. The sample gives about 110,000 clones, under 97% of which show up once; 0.67% is in the top ten. The source material was PBMCs. The source is a young woman in good health and CMV-seronegative. The CDR3 runs from the conserved cysteine through the conserved F or W. D genes are given only for firm matches. Only part of the rows carry a size: once, few, many, or a class if the clone is expanded.

d_call,j_call,clone_size,v_call,cdr3_nt,cdr3_aa
NA,TRBJ2-1,NA,TRBV28,TGTGCCAGCAGTTTGTCCAGATACAATGAGCAGTTCTTC,CASSLSRYNEQFF
TRBD2,TRBJ2-1,NA,TRBV2,TGTGCCAGCAGTGGCGGACTAGCGGGGGAGGTTGAGCAGTTCTTC,CASSGGLAGEVEQFF
NA,TRBJ1-1,NA,TRBV5-1,TGCGCCAGCAGCTTCGGGGGGGACGGGAACACTGAAGCTTTCTTT,CASSFGGDGNTEAFF
TRBD1,TRBJ1-1,NA,TRBV7-9,TGTGCCAGCAGCTTACAACACGGACAGGGGAACACTGAAGCTTTCTTT,CASSLQHGQGNTEAFF
NA,TRBJ1-5,NA,TRBV2,TGTGCCAGCAGTGAACATAGCAATCAGCCCCAGCATTTT,CASSEHSNQPQHF
TRBD1,TRBJ1-6,NA,TRBV5-4,TGTGCCAGCGGGGGACAGGGGGGTAATTCACCCCTCCACTTT,CASGGQGGNSPLHF
TRBD2,TRBJ2-7,NA,TRBV6-6,TGTGCCAGCAGTAGCGGACTAGCGGGGGGTTACGAGCAGTACTTC,CASSSGLAGGYEQYF
TRBD1,TRBJ2-7,once,TRBV28,TGTGCCAGCAGTTTCATCGGGACAGGGCCCCACGAGCAGTACTTC,CASSFIGTGPHEQYF
TRBD2,TRBJ2-3,NA,TRBV4-3,TGCGCCAGCAGCCCAAGTGGGTCTAGCGGGGGCCACACAGATACGCAGTATTTT,CASSPSGSSGGHTDTQYF
TRBD1,TRBJ1-2,NA,TRBV28,TGTGCCAGCAGTCCCGGACAGGGGAGGTATGGCTACACCTTC,CASSPGQGRYGYTF
NA,TRBJ1-2,NA,TRBV19,TGTGCCAGTAGTATTGGACAGTGGGACGGCTACACCTTC,CASSIGQWDGYTF
NA,TRBJ2-3,NA,TRBV5-1,TGCGCCAGCAGCTTGGAAACTCCCAAATATACGCAGTATTTT,CASSLETPKYTQYF
NA,TRBJ2-7,NA,TRBV6-5,TGTGCCAGCAGTACCCTAGGGGGTTCCTACGAGCAGTACTTC,CASSTLGGSYEQYF
TRBD1,TRBJ2-7,NA,TRBV11-2,TGTGCCAGCAGCTTAGGGCGACAGGGGAGGTCGGTCAAGCAGTACTTC,CASSLGRQGRSVKQYF
TRBD1,TRBJ1-2,NA,TRBV5-8,TGTGCCAGCAGCTTGGAATCTTTAGGGGACAGGGGTGACTATGGCTACACCTTC,CASSLESLGDRGDYGYTF
NA,TRBJ1-1,NA,TRBV4-3,TGCGCCAGCAGCCAAGACCGACAGAGCAACACTGAAGCTTTCTTT,CASSQDRQSNTEAFF
TRBD2,TRBJ2-5,NA,TRBV30,TGTGCCTGGAGTGTCGGGAGGGAGACCCAGTACTTC,CAWSVGRETQYF
NA,TRBJ1-4,NA,TRBV27,TGTGCCAGCAGTATCAGACAAGCAACTAATGAAAAACTGTTTTTT,CASSIRQATNEKLFF
TRBD1,TRBJ1-4,NA,TRBV25-1,TGTGCCAGCAGTGAACGGGACAGGGGTGTTACTAATGAAAAACTGTTTTTT,CASSERDRGVTNEKLFF
NA,TRBJ1-1,once,TRBV6-5,TGTGCCAGCACCAACATCGGACACAGGGACACTGAAGCTTTCTTT,CASTNIGHRDTEAFF
TRBD2,TRBJ2-5,NA,TRBV2,TGTGCCAGCAGACCCAGCGGGGGGCGGGGGGAGACCCAGTACTTC,CASRPSGGRGETQYF
NA,TRBJ1-5,once,TRBV5-8,TGTGCCAGCAGCCGCAGGGTTAGCAATCAGCCCCAGCATTTT,CASSRRVSNQPQHF
NA,TRBJ2-5,NA,TRBV4-1,TGCGCCAGCAGCACCGGGGGACTGAACCAAGAGACCCAGTACTTC,CASSTGGLNQETQYF
TRBD2,TRBJ2-2,NA,TRBV7-9,TGTGCCAGCAGTCCTGGGACTACCTCGGCCGGGGAGCTGTTTTTT,CASSPGTTSAGELFF
TRBD1,TRBJ1-1,NA,TRBV5-1,TGCGCCAGCAGCCCTACAGGGGGCGCAGCAGGGACCATGAACACTGAAGCTTTCTTT,CASSPTGGAAGTMNTEAFF
NA,TRBJ1-5,NA,TRBV9,TGTGCCAGCAGCGTAGGGGGAGATTCAAGCAATCAGCCCCAGCATTTT,CASSVGGDSSNQPQHF
TRBD1,TRBJ1-4,few,TRBV19,TGTGCCAGTAACAGACAGGGGGCTGGTAATGAAAAACTGTTTTTT,CASNRQGAGNEKLFF
TRBD2,TRBJ2-1,NA,TRBV4-1,TGCGCCAGCAGCCAAGTCCTAGCGGGGGGCAGAGAGCAGTTCTTC,CASSQVLAGGREQFF
NA,TRBJ1-6,NA,TRBV5-6,TGTGCCAGCAGCTCCGGCCCGGTCGGGGGATCACCCCTCCACTTT,CASSSGPVGGSPLHF
TRBD1,TRBJ2-1,once,TRBV20-1,TGCGGAGCGGGACAGGGCCCGTTCTTC,CGAGQGPFF
TRBD2,TRBJ2-5,NA,TRBV5-1,TGCGCCAGCAGGATTAGCGGGGGGGGCCAAGAGACCCAGTACTTC,CASRISGGGQETQYF
TRBD2,TRBJ2-3,NA,TRBV5-1,TGCGCCAGCACGGCTGCTAGCGGGGGGAGCACAGATACGCAGTATTTT,CASTAASGGSTDTQYF
TRBD1,TRBJ2-1,NA,TRBV15,TGTGCCACCAGCAGTTGGGACAGGGCACATAATGGGCAGTTCTTC,CATSSWDRAHNGQFF
NA,TRBJ2-4,NA,TRBV27,TGTGCCAGCAGTTCTACTGCGTACTTC,CASSSTAYF
NA,TRBJ1-2,NA,TRBV5-5,TGTGCCAGCAGAGCACAGTCCTATGGCTACACCTTC,CASRAQSYGYTF
TRBD1,TRBJ1-6,NA,TRBV7-9,TGTGCCAGCAGCTCGCTAGGGGCAGGGGGTCCTAATTCACCCCTCCACTTT,CASSSLGAGGPNSPLHF
NA,TRBJ1-2,once,TRBV5-8,TGTGCCAGCAGACATAGACGACTTCCTATAGGCTACACCTTC,CASRHRRLPIGYTF
NA,TRBJ2-3,NA,TRBV7-3,TGTGCCAGCAGCAGAGGACTTCTACGCACAGATACGCAGTATTTT,CASSRGLLRTDTQYF
NA,TRBJ1-2,NA,TRBV18,TGTGCCAGCTCACCAGTACATGGGGGGGAATCCTATGGCTACACCTTC,CASSPVHGGESYGYTF
NA,TRBJ1-2,NA,TRBV11-2,TGTGCCAGCAGCTTAGAGGGCAGCAACTATGGCTACACCTTC,CASSLEGSNYGYTF
TRBD2,TRBJ2-7,NA,TRBV5-1,TGCGCCAGCAGCCCAGCGGGGTGGGGATTCCCCTACGAGCAGTACTTC,CASSPAGWGFPYEQYF
NA,TRBJ1-2,NA,TRBV5-4,TGTGCCAGCAGCATTTTGACAGGAATTGATGGCTACACCTTC,CASSILTGIDGYTF
TRBD1,TRBJ1-4,NA,TRBV27,TGTGCCAGCAGCCGAATAGGGACAGGTGAAAAACTGTTTTTT,CASSRIGTGEKLFF
NA,TRBJ2-3,NA,TRBV5-1,TGCGCCAGCTTCCCGGGGGGCCAGGCAGATACGCAGTATTTT,CASFPGGQADTQYF
TRBD1,TRBJ1-2,NA,TRBV28,TGTGCCAGCAGTTCTCCCGGGACAGGGGGGGTCCAAACCTATGGCTACACCTTC,CASSSPGTGGVQTYGYTF
TRBD1,TRBJ1-1,NA,TRBV5-1,TGCGCCAGCAGCGGGGACAGGGGCCGATTGAACACTGAAGCTTTCTTT,CASSGDRGRLNTEAFF
TRBD2,TRBJ2-7,once,TRBV9,TGTGCCAGCAGCGTAGAGGGGAGGGACGGCTACGAGCAGTACTTC,CASSVEGRDGYEQYF
NA,TRBJ2-4,NA,TRBV15,TGTGCCACCAGCAGAGATAGGGGGGGCCTGGCCATTCAGTACTTC,CATSRDRGGLAIQYF
TRBD1,TRBJ2-7,NA,TRBV15,TGTGCCACCAGCAGAGGGACAGGGATTGGCTACGAGCAGTACTTC,CATSRGTGIGYEQYF
NA,TRBJ2-3,NA,TRBV7-9,TGTGCCAGCAGCCCCCCGGACGGACTTATAGATACGCAGTATTTT,CASSPPDGLIDTQYF
NA,TRBJ1-1,NA,TRBV9,TGTGCCAGCAGCCTCGGGAGGGGGTTGAACACTGAAGCTTTCTTT,CASSLGRGLNTEAFF
NA,TRBJ2-1,NA,TRBV4-3,TGCGCCAGCAGCCAAGCGGGGATGGGTGAGCAGTTCTTC,CASSQAGMGEQFF
NA,TRBJ2-5,NA,TRBV28,TGTGCCAGCAGTTTAAGGGAGGACCAGTACTTC,CASSLREDQYF
TRBD2,TRBJ2-5,NA,TRBV9,TGTGCCAGCAGCATCACAGGACTAGCGGGGTTAGAGACCCAGTACTTC,CASSITGLAGLETQYF
NA,TRBJ2-7,NA,TRBV6-5,TGTGCCAGCAGCTCCGGGGCCTACGAGCAGTACTTC,CASSSGAYEQYF
TRBD1,TRBJ1-1,NA,TRBV4-3,TGCGCCAGCAGCCAGGATAGGACAGGGGTGTCAATCACTGAAGCTTTCTTT,CASSQDRTGVSITEAFF
NA,TRBJ2-5,NA,TRBV7-8,TGTGCCAGCAGCCGAGGGTCGGGGGTTGATCAGACCCAGTACTTC,CASSRGSGVDQTQYF
NA,TRBJ1-2,NA,TRBV7-2,TGTGCCAGCAGCTTACCCCGGGGGGGGATCGGCTACACCTTC,CASSLPRGGIGYTF
TRBD1,TRBJ2-7,once,TRBV19,TGTGCCAGTAGTATATTCGCCGCTAACAGGGGAATCTACGAGCAGTACTTC,CASSIFAANRGIYEQYF
NA,TRBJ2-3,NA,TRBV7-7,TGTGCTAGCAGCTTAGAATTTCAGGATACGCAGTATTTT,CASSLEFQDTQYF